Shown below are 8 T cell receptor beta chains from a single sample sequenced in a study of human T cells and chemical hapten exposure. A single record per CDR3 protein comes from TCRdb applying MiXCR to the RACE reads. The sample has around 200,000 distinct CDR3 sequences; about 22% are singletons. Indicated time point: patch test 3, about 24 weeks after DPC sensitization. Sample treatment: therapeutic diphenylcyclopropenone sensitization with weekly scalp DPC. This specimen was whole blood, taken in connection with sensitization to the hapten diphenylcyclopropenone (DPC). These receptors all come from a woman in her 40s with alopecia areata. Some clones in this sample may be carry-over from other donors' samples.

The V and J genes are TRBV6-2 or TRBV6-3 and TRBJ2-7, with TRBD2 identical over 7 bases. Germline-derived CDR1 and CDR2 are MNHEY and SVGEGT. The CDR3 totals 13 residues. V trimming: 2 bases; J trimming: 6 bases; junction bases outside the gene matches: 4. The CDR3: CASSYAGVLEQYF. CDR3 nucleotides: TGTGCCAGCAGTTACGCGGGGGTCCTCGAGCAGTACTTC.

A few counts support this clonotype. The chain links TRBV5-1 to TRBJ1-6; possible D gene TRBD1, 6 bases. V lost 1 base and J 11 bases, leaving 13 bases between the germline ends. The CDR3 consists of 14 residues. From germline, CDR1 is SGHRS and CDR2 YFSETQ. This CDR3 reads CASSLMQGWPPLHF. The CDR3 DNA sequence: TGCGCCAGCAGCTTGATGCAGGGGTGGCCACCCCTCCACTTT.

This clonotype was observed a few times. V usage is TRBV11-3 and J usage is TRBJ2-2; the match to TRBD2 covers 7 bases. CDR1 and CDR2 from the germline V gene are SGHNT and YENEEA. CDR3 length: 14 residues. V dropped 6 bases and J dropped 5; count of bases not matched to a gene: 6. CDR3 region: CASRSRRGTGELFF. DNA of the CDR3: TGTGCCAGCAGATCGCGGCGGGGGACCGGGGAGCTGTTTTTT.

This chain links TRBV29-1 with TRBJ2-5; D remains unclear. The CDR3 covers 12 residues. CDR1 is SQVTM, CDR2 ANQGSEA, per germline. V was cut by 4 bases and J by 5 bases, with 11 bases left in between. CDR3 sequence reads: CSVVPGDETQYF. CDR3 in DNA: TGCAGCGTTGTTCCTGGGGATGAGACCCAGTACTTC.

The genes are TRBV25-1 and TRBJ2-5; 12 bases fit TRBD2. Germline lookup yields CDR1 MGHDK and CDR2 SYGVNS. This CDR3 comprises 16 residues. After removal of 1 base from V and 4 bases from J, the junction contained 4 bases not matched to a gene. The CDR3 spells CASSELLAGGAETQYF. CDR3 in DNA: TGTGCCAGCAGTGAATTGCTAGCGGGAGGGGCAGAGACCCAGTACTTC.

This clonotype was counted only a few times. The chain joins TRBV20-1 to TRBJ2-7; D may be TRBD1 (6 bases). The CDR3 extends over 16 amino acids. Trimming stripped 0 bases from V and 0 bases from J, with 15 bases between. The germline V gene encodes CDR1 DFQATT and CDR2 SNEGSKA (reference sequence). The CDR3 DNA is TGCAGTGCTAGAGATCGGGGACATATCACCTCCTACGAGCAGTACTTC. This translates into CSARDRGHITSYEQYF.

The chain links TRBV27 to TRBJ2-7; D gene unclear. This CDR3 comprises 14 residues. Germline CDR1 is MNHEY and CDR2 is SMNVEV (reference sequence). Trimming removed 2 bases at V and 0 bases at J, with 8 bases between. The CDR3: CASSLKGSSYEQYF. The CDR3 nucleotides are TGTGCCAGCAGTTTAAAAGGCAGCTCCTACGAGCAGTACTTC.

There are many counts of this clonotype. The chain is built from TRBV6-2 or TRBV6-3 and TRBJ2-2; D gene ambiguous. Germline CDR1 and CDR2: MNHEY and SVGEGT. This CDR3 region has 14 residues. Trimming cost V 5 bases and J 5 bases, with 12 bases left between them. CDR3 protein: CASSTRLLTGELFF. The CDR3 nucleotides read TGTGCCAGCAGTACGCGACTTTTAACCGGGGAGCTGTTTTTT.